The 22 T cell receptor beta chains listed next were all sequenced from one sample in a study of long-term antiretroviral therapy in people with HIV. Runs used v3.0 of the immunoSEQ assay and were done at survey level. The method was immunoSEQ multiplex PCR; TCRdb's version includes in-frame clones alone and lacks a portion of them. Of over 25,000 clones listed, almost 95% were seen once; the top ten hold 2.5% to 3.5%. The sample was unsorted PBMCs, taken around 7.4 years after starting antiretroviral therapy. The receptors were gathered from a man aged 45-65 years with HIV.

This clone came up once. This chain uses TRBV28 with TRBJ2-7, with 7 bases fitting TRBD2. CDR3 length equals 15 residues. Germline V CDR1 and CDR2: MDHEN, SYDVKM. With V trimmed by 3 bases and J by 5 bases, 10 bases remained unmatched. The CDR3 nucleotides are TGTGCCAGCAGTTTCTCCGGGCGGGGGACCCACGAGCAGTACTTC. Residues: CASSFSGRGTHEQYF.

V is TRBV28 and J is TRBJ1-1; possibly TRBD1 for D (5 bases). V dropped 2 bases and J dropped 7 bases, with 11 bases sitting between them. The CDR3 is made up of 13 amino acids. The V gene's germline CDR1 is MDHEN and CDR2 SYDVKM. Here the CDR3 DNA reads TGTGCCAGCAGTTTACAGGGAGTAATTGAAGCTTTCTTT. Translated, it gives CASSLQGVIEAFF. Variable domain in full (rest from reference TRBV28 and TRBJ1-1): DVKVTQSSRYLVKRTGEKVFLECVQDMDHENMFWYRQDPGLGLRLIYFSYDVKMKEKGDIPEGYSVSREKKERFSLILESASTNQTSMYLCASSLQGVIEAFFGQGTRLTVV.

This chain joins TRBV7-9 and TRBJ1-6, with TRBD1 matching over 7 bases. With 5 bases clipped from V and 6 bases from J, the junction kept 13 bases outside the gene matches. This CDR3 comprises 17 residues. CDR1 is SEHNR, CDR2 FQNEAQ, per germline (reference sequence). The DNA of the CDR3 is TGTGCCAGCAGCCTATCGGACGACAGGGAATTTAATTCACCCCTCCACTTT. It is translated as CASSLSDDREFNSPLHF.

The V gene is TRBV9, the J gene TRBJ1-1; possible D gene TRBD1, 6 bases. The CDR3 covers 16 residues. V was pared by 0 bases and J by 3 bases, with 15 bases between. CDR1 SGDLS and CDR2 YYNGEE come from the germline V gene. CDR3 in DNA: TGTGCCAGCAGCGTAGCTACAGGGATTGAGTACACTGAAGCTTTCTTT. Translated: CASSVATGIEYTEAFF.

The rearrangement uses TRBV7-9 and TRBJ1-1; D might be TRBD1 (6 bases). Germline CDR1 is SEHNR and CDR2 is FQNEAQ (reference sequence). This CDR3 has 18 residues. Trimming removed 1 base from V and 1 base from J, with 19 bases in between. DNA for the CDR3: TGTGCCAGCAGCTTAGTAATCAGGGGTCGAGTACGGAACACTGAAGCTTTCTTT. Residues: CASSLVIRGRVRNTEAFF.

The V call is TRBV5-5, the J call TRBJ1-5; D is possibly TRBD1 (5 bases). The CDR3 has 16 amino acids. Germline V CDR1 and CDR2: SGHKS, YYEKEE (reference sequence). V lost 0 bases to trimming and J lost 4 bases, with 14 bases between them. This CDR3 is CASSLAQGADNQPQHF. CDR3 bases: TGTGCCAGCAGCTTGGCCCAAGGGGCGGATAATCAGCCCCAGCATTTT.

As to this clone: Distinct nucleotide sequences in the sample also encode this CDR3. This chain links TRBV5-4 with TRBJ1-1, with TRBD1 identical over 9 bases. The length of the CDR3 is 14 residues. Per germline, CDR1 SGHNT and CDR2 YYREEE (reference sequence). Trimming at V came to 0 bases and at J to 6 bases, leaving 3 bases not matched to a gene. The DNA for the CDR3 is TGTGCCAGCAGCTTGGACAGGGGGCACCCTGAAGCTTTCTTT. It encodes CASSLDRGHPEAFF.

This chain joins TRBV6-5 and TRBJ1-1; 8 nucleotides agree with TRBD1. CDR1 MNHEY and CDR2 SVGAGI come from the germline V gene. This CDR3 has 15 residues. With 6 bases clipped from V and 0 bases from J, the junction kept 6 bases outside the gene matches. DNA for the CDR3: TGTGCCAGCAGCACGCCGGGACAGGTGAACACTGAAGCTTTCTTT. Its translation is CASSTPGQVNTEAFF.

The V call is TRBV27, the J call TRBJ1-2, with 11 bases matching TRBD1. V shed 6 bases and J 3 bases; nucleotides not matched to a gene: 3. Germline lookup yields CDR1 MNHEY and CDR2 SMNVEV (reference sequence). The CDR3 extends over 14 amino acids. The CDR3 loop is CASRGQGAYYGYTF. The CDR3 nucleotides read TGTGCCAGCAGAGGACAGGGGGCATACTATGGCTACACCTTC.

CDR3 nucleotide sequence: TGTGCCAGCGGCCAGGCAGGTGACTACGAGCAGTACTTC. Translating gives CASGQAGDYEQYF. The chain uses TRBV6-5 and TRBJ2-7, with no clear D. The CDR3 loop spans 13 amino acids. V lost 8 bases and J lost 3, with 14 bases in between. Germline V gene data show CDR1 as MNHEY and CDR2 as SVGAGI.

The chain has TRBV10-3 and TRBJ2-2; 10 nucleotides agree with TRBD1. The germline V gene encodes CDR1 ENHRY and CDR2 SYGVKD. The CDR3 consists of 16 residues. Trimming took 0 bases from V and 4 from J; bases not matched to a gene: 2. The CDR3 sequence: CAISESGQGGTGELFF. For the CDR3, the DNA is TGTGCCATCAGTGAGTCAGGACAGGGGGGCACCGGGGAGCTGTTTTTT.

The gene calls are TRBV11-2 and TRBJ2-2; no clear D gene. The CDR3 extends over 14 amino acids. V shed 3 bases and J shed 1 base, with 6 bases lying between them. CDR1 is SGHAT and CDR2 is FQNNGV in the germline V gene. CDR3 nucleotides: TGTGCCAGCAGCTTCGGGCGGAACACCGGGGAGCTGTTTTTT. Amino acids: CASSFGRNTGELFF.

This chain uses TRBV18 with TRBJ2-7; 10 positions match TRBD1. The CDR3 loop spans 16 amino acids. With 1 base clipped from V and 5 bases from J, the junction kept 8 bases outside the gene matches. Germline V gene data show CDR1 as KGHSH and CDR2 as LQKENI. The CDR3 DNA follows: TGTGCCAGCTCACCACGTCCGGGACAGGGGTTCGACGAGCAGTACTTC. Amino acid sequence: CASSPRPGQGFDEQYF.

This clone was recorded only once. The chain couples TRBV7-2 to TRBJ1-2, with D possibly TRBD1 on 6 matching bases. The CDR3 is made up of 14 amino acids. The germline V gene has CDR1 SGHTA and CDR2 FQGNSA. With 1 base removed from V and 0 bases from J, the gap between germline ends came to 6 bases. This CDR3 is CASSLDRANYGYTF. The DNA for the CDR3 is TGTGCCAGCAGCTTAGACAGGGCTAACTATGGCTACACCTTC. Using reference TRBV7-2 and TRBJ1-2 for the parts outside the CDR3, the full variable domain is GAGVSQSPSNKVTEKGKDVELRCDPISGHTALYWYRQSLGQGLEFLIYFQGNSAPDKSGLPSDRFSAERTGGSVSTLTIQRTQQEDSAVYLCASSLDRANYGYTFGSGTRLTVV.

The genes are TRBV2 and TRBJ2-6; 8 bases match TRBD1. Germline CDR1 SNHLY, CDR2 FYNNEI. CDR3 length: 18 amino acids. After removal of 6 bases from V and 0 bases from J, the junction contained 10 bases not matched to a gene. CDR3 coding DNA: TGTGCCAGCAGGGAGGACAGGGCACTAGTCTCTGGGGCCAACGTCCTGACTTTC. It translates to CASREDRALVSGANVLTF.

For the CDR3, the DNA is TGTGCCAGCAGTTACCCGGGGGGCAATGAGCAGTTCTTC. This encodes CASSYPGGNEQFF. V gene TRBV6-6 combines with J gene TRBJ2-1, with 7 positions matching TRBD2. CDR3 length: 13 residues. The V gene's germline CDR1 is MNHNY and CDR2 SVGAGI (reference sequence). V lost 2 bases, J lost 6 bases, and 1 base stayed unmatched.

The V call is TRBV6-5, the J call TRBJ1-1; no clear D gene. CDR1 MNHEY and CDR2 SVGAGI come from the germline V gene. Deletions cut 0 bases from V and 1 base from J, with 9 bases between. The CDR3 runs to 15 residues. CDR3: CASSYSIAGNTEAFF. CDR3 DNA sequence: TGTGCCAGCAGTTACTCGATTGCGGGGAACACTGAAGCTTTCTTT.

The chain combines TRBV20-1 with TRBJ1-6; D unclear. The CDR3 loop spans 9 amino acids. Trimming cost V 8 bases and J 9 bases, with 5 bases left between them. From germline, CDR1 is DFQATT and CDR2 SNEGSKA (reference sequence). The CDR3, as DNA: TGCAGTCCGGGTTCACCCCTCCACTTT. Protein product: CSPGSPLHF.

The chain employs TRBV7-8 and TRBJ1-1; 7 bases line up with TRBD1. The CDR3 has 14 amino acids. Germline-derived CDR1 and CDR2 are SGHVS and FQNEAQ. V was clipped by 4 bases and J by 5 bases; unmatched bases: 7. The CDR3 sequence: CASSWIDRVTEAFF. Written as DNA, the CDR3 is TGTGCCAGCAGCTGGATCGACAGGGTTACTGAAGCTTTCTTT.

The rearrangement joins TRBV4-1 to TRBJ1-1; tentative D call: TRBD1 (5 bases). Germline lookup yields CDR1 MGHRA and CDR2 YSYEKL. With 3 bases removed from V and 4 bases from J, the gap between germline ends came to 15 bases. This CDR3 has 15 residues. This chain's CDR3 is CASSQLPGGGTEAFF. In nucleotides, the CDR3 is TGCGCCAGCAGCCAGCTCCCGGGGGGGGGCACTGAAGCTTTCTTT.

This chain uses TRBV5-1 with TRBJ2-2, with a weak D call TRBD1 (6 bases). CDR1 is SGHRS, CDR2 YFSETQ, per germline. Trimming cost V 4 bases and J 5 bases, with 15 bases left between them. The CDR3 length is 15 residues. CDR3 amino acids: CASSPRGSDTGELFF. The DNA of the CDR3 is TGCGCCAGCAGCCCAAGGGGGTCGGATACCGGGGAGCTGTTTTTT.

The chain links TRBV27 to TRBJ1-2; D unclear. This CDR3 region has 14 residues. V lost 2 bases to trimming and J lost 5 bases, with 12 bases between them. Germline CDR1 is MNHEY and CDR2 is SMNVEV (reference sequence). This CDR3 is CASSLGGRTYGYTF. CDR3 sequence (DNA): TGTGCCAGCAGTTTAGGAGGACGAACTTATGGCTACACCTTC.